One and the same sample provided the 9 T cell receptor beta chains below, sequenced in a study of cytomegalovirus exposure and HLA in healthy donors. Primers included in the PCR were 60 Vbeta and 13 Jbeta primers. The assay was immunoSEQ multiplex PCR, and TCRdb's table has in-frame clones only and misses some. This sample has 99,000 or so clones, with 83% found just once. Sequencing was carried out using PBMCs. The receptors stem from a man aged 18 to 29 in good health and CMV-seronegative.

This clone was seen only a few times. The chain couples TRBV6-6 to TRBJ2-7, with 8 bases that match TRBD1. CDR1 and CDR2 (germline): MNHNY, SVGAGI (reference sequence). This CDR3 contains 16 residues. The junction had 9 bases not matched to a gene; V was cut back by 5 bases and J by 0 bases. CDR3 in DNA: TGTGCCAGCAGTCCGTATACAGGGGGTAACTCCTACGAGCAGTACTTC. Its translation: CASSPYTGGNSYEQYF.

In DNA form, the CDR3 reads TGCAGCATTACCGGGACAGAAAGCTCTGGGGCCAACGTCCTGACTTTC. Its protein is CSITGTESSGANVLTF. The gene calls are TRBV29-1 and TRBJ2-6; the match to TRBD1 covers 7 bases. This CDR3 has 16 amino acids. The J segment lost 0 bases and the V segment lost 8 bases, leaving 10 bases of the junction unmatched. Germline loops: CDR1 SQVTM, CDR2 ANQGSEA.

The genes are TRBV12-5 and TRBJ1-1, with 8 nucleotides matching TRBD1. The germline CDR1 and CDR2 sequences are LGHNT and FRNRAP. With V trimmed by 3 bases and J by 5 bases, 8 bases remained unmatched. The CDR3 is 15 residues long. The CDR3 DNA sequence: TGTGCTAGTGGTTTCTGGCCGGGACAGGAAACTGAAGCTTTCTTT. Residues: CASGFWPGQETEAFF.

A word on this clone: The sample holds other DNA sequences that translate to the same CDR3. The chain links TRBV9 to TRBJ2-7; possibly TRBD2 for D (6 bases). V gave up 4 bases and J gave up 3 bases, with 14 bases separating them. This CDR3 has 14 residues. Germline-derived CDR1 and CDR2 are SGDLS and YYNGEE. The chain's CDR3 is CASSPRDSFYEQYF. The CDR3 DNA reads as TGTGCCAGCAGCCCCCGGGACTCCTTCTACGAGCAGTACTTC. Combining the CDR3 with reference TRBV9 and TRBJ2-7 gives the whole variable domain DSGVTQTPKHLITATGQRVTLRCSPRSGDLSVYWYQQSLDQGLQFLIQYYNGEERAKGNILERFSAQQFPDLHSELNLSSLELGDSALYFCASSPRDSFYEQYFGPGTRLTVT.

The V gene is TRBV27, the J gene TRBJ2-7; the D is unclear. The CDR3 runs to 10 residues. Germline V CDR1 and CDR2: MNHEY, SMNVEV (reference sequence). Trimming pared 11 bases from V and 3 bases from J, leaving 8 bases between. CDR3 in DNA: TGTGCCTGCCACTACTACGAGCAGTACTTC. Its translation: CACHYYEQYF.

This chain connects TRBV7-2 to TRBJ2-7; a weak D match, TRBD2 (5 bases). Per the germline V gene, CDR1 is SGHTA and CDR2 is FQGNSA. The CDR3 has 15 amino acids. The V gene lost 5 bases and the J gene lost 4 bases, with 18 bases spanning the gap. CDR3: CASSPLTGWRYEQYF. The CDR3 nucleotides read TGTGCCAGCAGCCCCCTGACCGGATGGAGGTACGAGCAGTACTTC.

The chain couples TRBV5-1 to TRBJ2-3; tentatively, D is TRBD2 (6 bases). Trimming removed 1 base at V and 6 bases at J, with 15 bases between. The CDR3 extends over 15 amino acids. Germline assignment: CDR1 SGHRS and CDR2 YFSETQ. For the CDR3, the DNA is TGCGCCAGCAGCTTGACGGGAGATAGCAGGGATACGCAGTATTTT. It yields the protein CASSLTGDSRDTQYF.

The chain carries TRBV7-9 and TRBJ1-5, with TRBD1 identical over 7 bases. Germline CDR1 reads SEHNR; CDR2 reads FQNEAQ (reference sequence). The trim removed 4 bases at V and 3 bases at J, leaving 3 bases unmatched. There are 14 residues in the CDR3. The CDR3 DNA reads TGTGCCAGCAGCTCGGGACAGCACAATCAGCCCCAGCATTTT. The encoded protein is CASSSGQHNQPQHF. Supplemented by reference TRBV7-9 and TRBJ1-5, the full variable domain reads DTGVSQNPRHKITKRGQNVTFRCDPISEHNRLYWYRQTLGQGPEFLTYFQNEAQLEKSRLLSDRFSAERPKGSFSTLEIQRTEQGDSAMYLCASSSGQHNQPQHFGDGTRLSIL.

This clone has just a few counts. The V gene is TRBV4-3, the J gene TRBJ2-5, with D uncertain. The germline gives CDR1 LGHNA, CDR2 YSLEER. This CDR3 has 14 residues. Trimming cost V 4 bases and J 5 bases, with 14 bases left between them. The DNA for the CDR3 is TGCGCCAGCAGCCCCACCGGCAGGATCGAGACCCAGTACTTC. Amino acids: CASSPTGRIETQYF.